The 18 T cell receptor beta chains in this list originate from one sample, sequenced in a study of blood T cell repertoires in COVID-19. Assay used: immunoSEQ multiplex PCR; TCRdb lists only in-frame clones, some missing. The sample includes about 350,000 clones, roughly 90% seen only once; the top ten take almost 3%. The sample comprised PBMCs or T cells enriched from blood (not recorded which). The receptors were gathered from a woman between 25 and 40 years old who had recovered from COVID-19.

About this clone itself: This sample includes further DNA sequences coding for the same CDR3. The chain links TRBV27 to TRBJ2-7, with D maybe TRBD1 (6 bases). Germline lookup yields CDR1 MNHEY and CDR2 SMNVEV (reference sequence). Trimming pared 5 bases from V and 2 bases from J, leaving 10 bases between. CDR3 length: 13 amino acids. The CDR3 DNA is TGTGCCAGCAGTCCGGACAGAACCTACGAGCAGTACTTC. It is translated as CASSPDRTYEQYF.

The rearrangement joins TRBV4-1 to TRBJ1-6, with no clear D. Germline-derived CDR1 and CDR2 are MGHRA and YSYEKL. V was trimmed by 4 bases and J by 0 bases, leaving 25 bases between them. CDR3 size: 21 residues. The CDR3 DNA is TGCGCCAGCAGCCCCTACTTCTGGCCCCGGGGTACGAGCTCCTATAATTCACCCCTCCACTTT. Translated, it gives CASSPYFWPRGTSSYNSPLHF.

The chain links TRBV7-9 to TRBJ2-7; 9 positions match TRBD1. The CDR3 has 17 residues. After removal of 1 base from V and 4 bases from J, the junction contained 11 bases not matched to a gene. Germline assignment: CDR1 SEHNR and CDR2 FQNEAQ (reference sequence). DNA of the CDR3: TGTGCCAGCAGCTTAGGAAAACCGGGACAGGGAATATACGAGCAGTACTTC. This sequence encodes CASSLGKPGQGIYEQYF.

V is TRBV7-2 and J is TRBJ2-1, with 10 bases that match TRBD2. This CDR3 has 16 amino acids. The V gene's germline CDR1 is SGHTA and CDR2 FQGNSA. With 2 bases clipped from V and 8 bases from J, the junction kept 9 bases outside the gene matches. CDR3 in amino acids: CASSLSGRAGRDEQFF. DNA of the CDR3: TGTGCCAGCAGCTTAAGCGGGAGGGCCGGTCGGGATGAGCAGTTCTTC.

The CDR3 nucleotides are TGTGCCAGTAGTTACGGGCCCGGGGGCGAGCAGTACTTC. It codes for CASSYGPGGEQYF. The gene calls are TRBV19 and TRBJ2-7, with a weak D call TRBD2 (6 bases). Germline values: CDR1 LNHDA, CDR2 SQIVND (reference sequence). The CDR3 is made up of 13 amino acids. V gave up 5 bases and J gave up 6 bases, with 14 bases separating them.

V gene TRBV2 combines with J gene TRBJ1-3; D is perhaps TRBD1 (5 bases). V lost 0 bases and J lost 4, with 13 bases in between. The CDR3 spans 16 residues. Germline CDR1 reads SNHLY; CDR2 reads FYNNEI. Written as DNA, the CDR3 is TGTGCCAGCAGTGAAGCGGCAGGGCGGAGAGGAAACACCATATATTTT. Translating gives CASSEAAGRRGNTIYF.

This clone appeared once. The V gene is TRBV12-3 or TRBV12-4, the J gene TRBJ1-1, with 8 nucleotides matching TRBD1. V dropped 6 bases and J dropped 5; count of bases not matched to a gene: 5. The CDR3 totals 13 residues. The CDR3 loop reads CASSTGGGTEAFF. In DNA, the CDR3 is TGTGCCAGCAGCACAGGGGGAGGTACTGAAGCTTTCTTT.

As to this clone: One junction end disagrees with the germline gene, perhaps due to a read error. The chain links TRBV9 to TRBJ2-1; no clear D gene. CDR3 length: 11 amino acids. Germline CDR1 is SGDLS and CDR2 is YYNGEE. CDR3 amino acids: CASSSNNEQFF. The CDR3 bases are TGTGCCAGCAGCTCCAACAATGAGCAGTTCTTC. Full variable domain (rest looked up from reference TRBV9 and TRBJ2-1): DSGVTQTPKHLITATGQRVTLRCSPRSGDLSVYWYQQSLDQGLQFLIQYYNGEERAKGNILERFSAQQFPDLHSELNLSSLELGDSALYFCASSSNNEQFFGPGTRLTVL.

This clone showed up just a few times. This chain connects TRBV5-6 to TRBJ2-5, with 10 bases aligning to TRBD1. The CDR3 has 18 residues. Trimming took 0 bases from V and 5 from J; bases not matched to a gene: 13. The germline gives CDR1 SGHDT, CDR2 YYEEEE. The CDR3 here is CASSLDTAGTGVGETQYF. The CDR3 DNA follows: TGTGCCAGCAGCTTGGACACCGCCGGGACAGGGGTCGGCGAGACCCAGTACTTC.

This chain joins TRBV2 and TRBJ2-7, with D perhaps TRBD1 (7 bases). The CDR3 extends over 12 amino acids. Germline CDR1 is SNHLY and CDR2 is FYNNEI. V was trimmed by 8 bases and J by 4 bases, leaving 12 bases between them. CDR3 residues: CASGAGGYEQYF. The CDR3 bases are TGTGCCAGCGGCGCAGGGGGGTACGAGCAGTACTTC.

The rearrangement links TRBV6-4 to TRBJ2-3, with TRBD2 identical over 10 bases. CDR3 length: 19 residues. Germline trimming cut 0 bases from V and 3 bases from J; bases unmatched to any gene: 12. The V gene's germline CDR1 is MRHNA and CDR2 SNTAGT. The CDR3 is CASSDSPSHSGGATDTQYF. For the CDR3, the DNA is TGTGCCAGCAGTGACTCCCCATCCCACAGCGGGGGGGCGACAGATACGCAGTATTTT.

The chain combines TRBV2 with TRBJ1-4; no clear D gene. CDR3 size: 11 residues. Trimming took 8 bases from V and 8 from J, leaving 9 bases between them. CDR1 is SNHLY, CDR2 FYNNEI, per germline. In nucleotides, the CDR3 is TGTGCCAGCCAAGGAGAGGAAAAACTGTTTTTT. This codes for CASQGEEKLFF. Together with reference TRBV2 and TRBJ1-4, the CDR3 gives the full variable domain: EPEVTQTPSHQVTQMGQEVILRCVPISNHLYFYWYRQILGQKVEFLVSFYNNEISEKSEIFDDQFSVERPDGSNFTLKIRSTKLEDSAMYFCASQGEEKLFFGSGTQLSVL.

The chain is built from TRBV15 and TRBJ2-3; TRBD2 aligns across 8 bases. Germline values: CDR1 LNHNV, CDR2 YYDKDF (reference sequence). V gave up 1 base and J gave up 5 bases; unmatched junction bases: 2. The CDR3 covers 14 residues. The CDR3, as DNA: TGTGCCACCAGCAGAGCAAGCGGGGGAGATACGCAGTATTTT. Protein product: CATSRASGGDTQYF.

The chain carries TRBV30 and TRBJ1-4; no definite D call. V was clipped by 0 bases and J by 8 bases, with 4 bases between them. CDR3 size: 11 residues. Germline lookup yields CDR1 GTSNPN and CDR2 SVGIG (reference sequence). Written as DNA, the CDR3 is TGTGCCTGGAGTGTCCGGGAAAAACTGTTTTTT. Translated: CAWSVREKLFF.

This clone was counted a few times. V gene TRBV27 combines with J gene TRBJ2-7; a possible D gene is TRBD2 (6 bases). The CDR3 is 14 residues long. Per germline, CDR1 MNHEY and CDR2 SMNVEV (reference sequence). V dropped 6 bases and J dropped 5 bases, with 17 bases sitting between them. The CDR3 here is CASRTHGTGNEQYF. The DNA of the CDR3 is TGTGCCAGCAGAACTCACGGGACTGGGAACGAGCAGTACTTC.

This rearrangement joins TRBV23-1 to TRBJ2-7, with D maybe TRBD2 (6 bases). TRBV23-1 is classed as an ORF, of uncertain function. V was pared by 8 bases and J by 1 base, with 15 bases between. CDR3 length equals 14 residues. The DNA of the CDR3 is TGCGCCAGCGGAGGGCATTCGGGGTCCTACGAGCAGTACTTC. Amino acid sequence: CASGGHSGSYEQYF.

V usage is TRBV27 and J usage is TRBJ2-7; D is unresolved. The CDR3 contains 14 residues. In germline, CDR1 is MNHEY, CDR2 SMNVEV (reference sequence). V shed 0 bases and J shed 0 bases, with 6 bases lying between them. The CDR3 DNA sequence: TGTGCCAGCAGTTTATCCCCCAGCTCCTACGAGCAGTACTTC. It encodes CASSLSPSSYEQYF.

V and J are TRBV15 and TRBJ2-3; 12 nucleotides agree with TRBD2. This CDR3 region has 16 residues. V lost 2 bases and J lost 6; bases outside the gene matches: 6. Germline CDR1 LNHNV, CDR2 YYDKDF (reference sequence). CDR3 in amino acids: CATSRTRTSGEDTQYF. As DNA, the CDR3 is TGTGCCACCAGCAGAACTCGGACTAGCGGGGAGGATACGCAGTATTTT.